This TCR beta chain is drawn from a study of blood T cell repertoires in COVID-19. Study overall: Italy, Spain and the United States were the sources of the convalescent and acute COVID-19 samples. Sample material is recorded as cDNA or gDNA derived from T cells, B-cell-depleted T cells, or PBMCs.

Germline V gene lookup returns CDR1 MNHEY and CDR2 SVGAGI. The CDR3 length is 14 residues. The V gene lost 8 bases and the J gene lost 0 bases, with 13 bases spanning the gap. As originally analysed: Nucleated cell counts were estimated from reference gene primer amplification. Assay: immunoSEQ multiplex PCR; the TCRdb copy retains only in-frame clones and omits some. For V, J and clone size, that table is used; D and trimming come from the DNA. The sample lists around 200,000 clones, about 89% occurring once. This receptor was identified in a man aged 70 or older with acute or convalescent COVID-19. The chain employs TRBV6-5 and TRBJ1-1, with D possibly being TRBD1 (5 bases). The sequencing input was peripheral blood. CDR3 coding DNA: TGTGCCAGCCAGGGAGGCCGGCTGAACACTGAAGCTTTCTTT. This codes for CASQGGRLNTEAFF.